This T cell receptor beta chain was found in a study of cytomegalovirus exposure and HLA in healthy donors. Study-wide findings and caveats: The analysis excluded some indistinguishable V segments, including TRBV6-2 and TRBV6-3. What was likely a sequencing artifact was a cluster of highly shared sequence variants. It was 150 or so TCR beta chains that were listed as cytomegalovirus-associated.

Germline CDR1 is GTSNPN and CDR2 is SVGIG (reference sequence). The CDR3 is 15 residues long. The ends were cut back, 0 bases at V and 4 bases at J, with 13 bases in the middle. PCR involved 60 Vbeta and 13 Jbeta primers. Using immunoSEQ multiplex PCR, the repertoire was profiled, and TCRdb retains in-frame clones only, with some absent. This sample has about 59,000 clones; about 80% occur once, and the top ten carry around 1.8%. Regarding this clone: Its target is unknown.

The clonotype originates from a man in his forties in good health and CMV-seronegative. The sample consisted of PBMCs. The rearrangement joins TRBV30 to TRBJ1-3; perhaps TRBD1 as D (6 bases). The CDR3 DNA follows: TGTGCCTGGAGTGTTTATTGGGGGCAGGGAAACACCATATATTTT. Translating gives CAWSVYWGQGNTIYF.